A selection of T cell receptor beta chains follows, all from one sample in a study of cytomegalovirus exposure and HLA in healthy donors. Measured with immunoSEQ multiplex PCR; TCRdb has only the in-frame clones, and not every one. The sample records about 140,000 clones, 73% being singletons. The material sequenced was PBMCs. The origin of the receptors is a woman between 40 and 55 years old in good health and CMV-seronegative. The CDR3 runs from the conserved cysteine through the conserved F or W. D genes are given only for firm matches. Only part of the rows carry a size: once, few, many, or a class if the clone is expanded.

>.|.|TRBJ2-4|TRBV7-9
CASSSGLRAGPGWIQYF
TGTGCCAGCAGCTCTGGACTTAGAGCGGGCCCGGGGTGGATTCAGTACTTC
>.|.|TRBJ1-2|TRBV28
CASSSAGRDYGYTF
TGTGCCAGCAGTTCGGCGGGAAGAGACTATGGCTACACCTTC
>TRBD1|.|TRBJ1-6|TRBV18
CASSRGSDSPLHF
TGTGCCAGCTCCAGGGGGTCCGATTCACCCCTCCACTTT
>.|once|TRBJ1-5|TRBV4-1
CASSQASRTPFEPQHF
TGCGCCAGCAGCCAAGCATCCCGGACACCTTTTGAGCCCCAGCATTTT
>TRBD1|once|TRBJ1-2|TRBV7-2
CASSRDRGRDGYTF
TGTGCCAGCAGCCGCGACAGGGGGCGCGATGGCTACACCTTC
>.|.|TRBJ2-5|TRBV4-3
CASSQELGEGSQETQYF
TGCGCCAGCAGCCAAGAGTTAGGGGAAGGGTCCCAAGAGACCCAGTACTTC
>.|.|TRBJ1-5|TRBV6-6
CASSGTGRQPQHF
TGTGCCAGCAGCGGAACAGGGCGTCAGCCCCAGCATTTT
>.|.|TRBJ2-7|TRBV9
CASSVGGGGTEQYF
TGTGCCAGCAGCGTAGGAGGAGGCGGAACCGAGCAGTACTTC
>.|.|TRBJ2-3|TRBV9
CASSSRGDTQYF
TGTGCCAGCAGCTCCCGCGGGGATACGCAGTATTTT
>.|.|TRBJ2-3|TRBV2
CASILRWGTDTQYF
TGTGCCAGCATACTGAGGTGGGGCACAGATACGCAGTATTTT
>.|.|TRBJ1-2|TRBV29-1
CSVVARYGYTF
TGCAGCGTTGTGGCTAGGTATGGCTACACCTTC
>TRBD2|.|TRBJ2-1|TRBV5-1
CASSLLAGKYNEQFF
TGCGCCAGCAGCTTACTAGCGGGGAAATACAATGAGCAGTTCTTC
>TRBD2|.|TRBJ2-3|TRBV28
CASSLFGGDTQYF
TGTGCCAGCAGTTTATTCGGGGGGGATACGCAGTATTTT
>TRBD1|.|TRBJ1-2|TRBV2
CASSLRTGAGGGYTF
TGTGCCAGCAGTCTTCGGACAGGGGCAGGGGGAGGCTACACCTTC
>.|few|TRBJ1-2|TRBV7-9
CASSYGDYGYTF
TGTGCCAGCAGCTACGGGGACTATGGCTACACCTTC
>TRBD2|.|TRBJ2-1|TRBV7-8
CASSLLYSGSYNEQFF
TGTGCCAGCAGCTTATTATATAGCGGGAGTTACAATGAGCAGTTCTTC